Presented here are 14 T cell receptor beta chains from one specimen sequenced in a study of cytomegalovirus exposure and HLA in healthy donors. The study ran its PCR with 60 Vbeta and 13 Jbeta primers. The repertoire was sequenced with immunoSEQ multiplex PCR; TCRdb's copy has only in-frame clones and lacks some. Among fewer than 250,000 clones, 80% to 85% were seen once, and the ten largest hold roughly 0.71%. The sequenced material came from PBMCs. Receptors were obtained from a boy between 2 and 10 years old in good health and CMV-seronegative.

The rearrangement uses TRBV6-5 and TRBJ1-2; D is undetermined. CDR1 is MNHEY, CDR2 SVGAGI, per germline. V lost 0 bases, J lost 5 bases, and 7 bases lay in between. This CDR3 has 13 amino acids. The chain's CDR3 is CASSYSIAYGYTF. In DNA form, the CDR3 reads TGTGCCAGCAGTTACTCGATAGCGTATGGCTACACCTTC.

This clone occurred a few times. This chain links TRBV7-8 with TRBJ1-1; D remains ambiguous. V dropped 0 bases and J dropped 1 base, with 9 bases sitting between them. CDR3 size: 15 residues. Germline loops: CDR1 SGHVS, CDR2 FQNEAQ. CDR3 loop: CASSLAPTGNTEAFF. The CDR3 DNA reads as TGTGCCAGCAGCTTAGCACCTACTGGGAACACTGAAGCTTTCTTT.

J is TRBJ2-3 and V is TRBV29-1; D is unresolved. The length of the CDR3 is 15 residues. Germline lookup yields CDR1 SQVTM and CDR2 ANQGSEA. V lost 4 bases and J lost 0, with 14 bases in between. CDR3 loop: CSVALRLASTDTQYF. In DNA, the CDR3 is TGCAGCGTTGCCCTGAGACTGGCCAGCACAGATACGCAGTATTTT.

The genes are TRBV6-5 and TRBJ1-1, with D possibly TRBD1 on 5 matching bases. Germline CDR1 and CDR2: MNHEY and SVGAGI. The ends were cut back, 6 bases at V and 3 bases at J, with 14 bases in the middle. The CDR3 consists of 14 residues. The CDR3 DNA is TGTGCCAGCAGAATACAGGAGTCTTACACTGAAGCTTTCTTT. This gives the protein CASRIQESYTEAFF.

The chain carries TRBV5-8 and TRBJ1-5, with D perhaps matching TRBD1 (5 bases). Trimming cost V 4 bases and J 2 bases, with 13 bases left between them. Germline CDR1 reads SGHTS; CDR2 reads YDEGEE. There are 15 residues in the CDR3. This chain's CDR3 is CASSPWGEGNQPQHF. CDR3 bases: TGTGCCAGCAGCCCGTGGGGGGAAGGCAATCAGCCCCAGCATTTT. The full variable domain, completed using reference TRBV5-8 and TRBJ1-5, is EAGVTQSPTHLIKTRGQQATLRCSPISGHTSVYWYQQALGLGLQFLLWYDEGEERNRGNFPPRFSGRQFPNYSSELNVNALELEDSALYLCASSPWGEGNQPQHFGDGTRLSIL.

V is TRBV6-5 and J is TRBJ1-5; no firm D call. Trimming pared 5 bases from V and 6 bases from J, leaving 8 bases between. In germline, CDR1 is MNHEY, CDR2 SVGAGI. The CDR3 is made up of 12 amino acids. CDR3 protein: CASSEQIQPQHF. The CDR3 DNA reads TGTGCCAGCAGTGAACAGATTCAGCCCCAGCATTTT.

This clone was seen a few times. The chain is built from TRBV30 and TRBJ1-2, with D possibly TRBD1 on 5 matching bases. CDR3 size: 15 residues. From germline, CDR1 is GTSNPN and CDR2 SVGIG (reference sequence). Trimming took 0 bases from V and 4 from J, leaving 15 bases between them. CDR3 DNA sequence: TGTGCCTGGAGTGTCCGAACGGACACCCCCTATGGCTACACCTTC. Residues: CAWSVRTDTPYGYTF. The whole variable domain, filled in from reference TRBV30 and TRBJ1-2, reads SQTIHQWPATLVQPVGSPLSLECTVEGTSNPNLYWYRQAAGRGLQLLFYSVGIGQISSEVPQNLSASRPQDRQFILSSKKLLLSDSGFYLCAWSVRTDTPYGYTFGSGTRLTVV.

This clone was found once. This chain joins TRBV7-8 and TRBJ1-1; the match to TRBD1 covers 9 bases. The V gene's germline CDR1 is SGHVS and CDR2 FQNEAQ. The CDR3 length is 17 residues. Germline trimming cut 1 base from V and 2 bases from J; bases unmatched to any gene: 8. CDR3 protein: CASSLGQGGYSNTEAFF. The CDR3 DNA is TGTGCCAGCAGCTTAGGACAGGGGGGTTACAGTAACACTGAAGCTTTCTTT.

The rearrangement uses TRBV6-1 and TRBJ1-2; D is unresolved. Germline values: CDR1 MNHNS, CDR2 SASEGT. The CDR3 loop spans 11 amino acids. The V end was cut by 5 bases, the J end by 8 bases, with 9 bases between. CDR3 loop: CASSYGWGYTF. The CDR3 DNA is TGTGCCAGCAGTTACGGGTGGGGCTACACCTTC.

This clone came up a few times. This chain connects TRBV4-1 to TRBJ2-7, with TRBD1 identical over 7 bases. This CDR3 comprises 15 residues. Germline CDR1 reads MGHRA; CDR2 reads YSYEKL. V dropped 3 bases and J dropped 0; count of bases not matched to a gene: 5. This CDR3 is CASSQNRDSSYEQYF. CDR3 DNA: TGCGCCAGCAGCCAGAATCGGGACAGCTCCTACGAGCAGTACTTC.

The J gene is TRBJ1-3, the V gene TRBV6-5; tentative D call: TRBD1 (5 bases). The CDR3 totals 16 residues. V was shortened by 2 bases and J by 1 base, with 12 bases between the two germline ends. CDR1 and CDR2 from the germline V gene are MNHEY and SVGAGI. This CDR3 reads CASSYGAGTSGNTIYF. The CDR3 DNA is TGTGCCAGCAGTTACGGGGCAGGCACATCTGGAAACACCATATATTTT.

The rearrangement links TRBV2 to TRBJ2-2; D perhaps matches TRBD2 (6 bases). CDR3 length: 15 residues. V was pared by 8 bases and J by 1 base, with 14 bases between. Per germline, CDR1 SNHLY and CDR2 FYNNEI. CDR3: CASAHLRENTGELFF. The CDR3 coding sequence is TGTGCCAGCGCCCACCTGCGGGAGAACACCGGGGAGCTGTTTTTT.

The rearrangement uses TRBV30 and TRBJ2-3, with 7 bases fitting TRBD2. The CDR3 runs 16 residues. Germline CDR1 reads GTSNPN; CDR2 reads SVGIG (reference sequence). The trim removed 0 bases at V and 0 bases at J, leaving 6 bases unmatched. The CDR3 spells CAWSVGGGSSTDTQYF. DNA for the CDR3: TGTGCCTGGAGTGTTGGTGGCGGGAGCAGCACAGATACGCAGTATTTT.

The chain links TRBV10-2 to TRBJ2-7; TRBD2 matches 7 bases. From germline, CDR1 is WSHSY and CDR2 SAAADI. After removal of 8 bases from V and 0 bases from J, the junction contained 7 bases not matched to a gene. The length of the CDR3 is 14 residues. This chain's CDR3 is CASGGVAVSYEQYF. In nucleotides, the CDR3 is TGCGCCAGCGGGGGGGTAGCGGTCTCCTACGAGCAGTACTTC.